This entry lists 16 T cell receptor beta chains sequenced from one sample in a study of shared clonotypes between healthy human individuals. Some clones are missing from TCRdb's copy, which holds only in-frame ones; the method was immunoSEQ multiplex PCR. The repertoire holds about 1 million clones, with about 74% as singletons. Sequencing used memory CD4+ T cells sorted from blood. Subset in this sample: CD45RA-negative fraction. These receptors were taken from a man aged 18 to 29 in good health.

The genes are TRBV2 and TRBJ2-7, with no clear D. Germline CDR1 SNHLY, CDR2 FYNNEI. V was clipped by 6 bases and J by 4 bases, with 13 bases between them. This CDR3 contains 13 residues. The CDR3 DNA follows: TGTGCCAGCAGGCCCGCGGTGTCATACGAGCAGTACTTC. Translating it yields CASRPAVSYEQYF. The full variable domain, rest sourced from reference TRBV2 and TRBJ2-7, is EPEVTQTPSHQVTQMGQEVILRCVPISNHLYFYWYRQILGQKVEFLVSFYNNEISEKSEIFDDQFSVERPDGSNFTLKIRSTKLEDSAMYFCASRPAVSYEQYFGPGTRLTVT.

This chain joins TRBV18 and TRBJ2-5; D may match TRBD1 or TRBD2 (5 bases each). The V gene lost 0 bases and the J gene lost 0 bases, with 11 bases spanning the gap. This CDR3 region has 16 residues. The germline V gene has CDR1 KGHSH and CDR2 LQKENI. The CDR3 DNA is TGTGCCAGCTCACCACCAAACAGGAGGAACCAAGAGACCCAGTACTTC. It yields the protein CASSPPNRRNQETQYF.

The sample holds a few counts of this clone. This rearrangement joins TRBV6-1 to TRBJ2-1; maybe TRBD2 (6 bases). V was clipped by 7 bases and J by 1 base, with 8 bases between them. This CDR3 contains 13 residues. Germline-derived CDR1 and CDR2 are MNHNS and SASEGT. The CDR3 here is CASMAGSYNEQFF. CDR3 coding DNA: TGTGCCAGCATGGCGGGGTCCTACAATGAGCAGTTCTTC.

For the CDR3, the DNA is TGTGCCAGCAGCACAGGGGGCGCGGGTGGCTACACCTTC. This gives the protein CASSTGGAGGYTF. The chain carries TRBV5-4 and TRBJ1-2; 9 positions match TRBD1. From germline, CDR1 is SGHNT and CDR2 YYREEE (reference sequence). This CDR3 spans 13 amino acids. Trimming took 4 bases from V and 7 from J; bases not matched to a gene: 5.

This clone has a count of ten or more. Other DNA sequences in the same sample also yield this CDR3. The rearrangement joins TRBV5-1 to TRBJ2-6; D remains ambiguous. V was trimmed by 0 bases and J by 2 bases, leaving 6 bases between them. This CDR3 is 15 amino acids long. The germline V gene has CDR1 SGHRS and CDR2 YFSETQ. CDR3 nucleotide sequence: TGCGCCAGCAGCTTGGAGGGCCCTGGGGCCAACGTCCTGACTTTC. This encodes CASSLEGPGANVLTF.

Concerning this clone: This sequence is one base from a far larger clone and is likely a read error. V is TRBV6-1 and J is TRBJ1-1; 8 nucleotides line up with TRBD1. The CDR3 is 14 amino acids. CDR1 and CDR2 from the germline V gene are MNHNS and SASEGT. V trimming: 6 bases; J trimming: 1 base; junction bases outside the gene matches: 4. CDR3 in DNA: TGTGCCAGCAGATACGGACAGGGGAACACTGAAGCTTTCTTT. Its protein is CASRYGQGNTEAFF.

This clone was observed a few times. The chain employs TRBV25-1 and TRBJ2-7; D might be TRBD2 (5 bases). From germline, CDR1 is MGHDK and CDR2 SYGVNS. V lost 8 bases and J 3 bases, leaving 11 bases between the germline ends. This CDR3 has 12 residues. In DNA form, the CDR3 reads TGTGCCAGCGGATTCGGGGTCTACGAGCAGTACTTC. Its translation is CASGFGVYEQYF.

A word on this clone: The same CDR3 arises from other DNA sequences in this sample as well. The rearrangement joins TRBV28 to TRBJ2-3, with D unresolved. The germline gives CDR1 MDHEN, CDR2 SYDVKM. CDR3 length: 13 residues. The V end lost 2 bases, the J end lost 2 bases, and 5 bases lay between the germline ends. The CDR3 sequence is CASSLPTTDTQYF. The CDR3 nucleotides read TGTGCCAGCAGTTTACCTACCACAGATACGCAGTATTTT.

The chain joins TRBV6-1 to TRBJ1-2, with D possibly matching TRBD1 (6 bases). Germline CDR1 and CDR2: MNHNS and SASEGT. The CDR3 is 14 amino acids. V lost 6 bases and J 2 bases, leaving 13 bases between the germline ends. The DNA of the CDR3 is TGTGCCAGCAGGGATCGGGGGGGCAACTATGGCTACACCTTC. Translating gives CASRDRGGNYGYTF.

The V and J genes are TRBV30 and TRBJ2-5; TRBD2 matches at 7 bases. The CDR3 has 15 amino acids. J was trimmed by 5 bases and V by 0 bases; bases with no gene match: 9. Germline V gene data show CDR1 as GTSNPN and CDR2 as SVGIG (reference sequence). CDR3 DNA sequence: TGTGCCTGGAGTGTCGGGGCGGGAGTCTACGAGACCCAGTACTTC. Protein sequence: CAWSVGAGVYETQYF.

V is TRBV4-1 and J is TRBJ2-7; D is unclear. The CDR3 is 17 amino acids. Germline loops: CDR1 MGHRA, CDR2 YSYEKL. Trimming shortened V by 0 bases and J by 3 bases, and 18 bases separated the two germline ends. The CDR3 nucleotides are TGCGCCAGCAGCCAAGATACGGCCGAGGCGAAAGTCTACGAGCAGTACTTC. It codes for CASSQDTAEAKVYEQYF.

This clone was detected only once. V and J are TRBV4-1 and TRBJ2-3; TRBD2 matches at 13 bases. The CDR3 loop spans 18 amino acids. With 3 bases clipped from V and 4 bases from J, the junction kept 10 bases outside the gene matches. Germline V gene data show CDR1 as MGHRA and CDR2 as YSYEKL. The CDR3 sequence: CASSHNPLAGGPADTQYF. CDR3 nucleotides: TGCGCCAGCAGCCACAATCCACTAGCGGGGGGGCCGGCAGATACGCAGTATTTT.

The V call is TRBV11-2, the J call TRBJ2-3; TRBD2 agrees at 11 bases. CDR3 length: 19 amino acids. Trimming at V came to 6 bases and at J to 1 base, leaving 15 bases not matched to a gene. From germline, CDR1 is SGHAT and CDR2 FQNNGV. The CDR3 region has the DNA TGTGCCAGCAGACTAAGCCTTTCCGGGACTAGCGGACGCACAGATACGCAGTATTTT. This sequence encodes CASRLSLSGTSGRTDTQYF.

The gene calls are TRBV5-6 and TRBJ2-7; possibly TRBD2 for D (6 bases). Germline CDR1 and CDR2: SGHDT and YYEEEE. Trimming removed 1 base at V and 7 bases at J, with 21 bases between. The CDR3 covers 16 residues. CDR3 nucleotide sequence: TGTGCCAGCAGCTTGAGGAGGGGTAATTTTTTGGGAGAGCAGTACTTC. This translates into CASSLRRGNFLGEQYF.

This chain connects TRBV7-9 to TRBJ2-7, with TRBD2 matching over 14 bases. This CDR3 has 15 residues. The J segment lost 1 base and the V segment lost 4 bases, leaving 0 bases of the junction unmatched. Germline values: CDR1 SEHNR, CDR2 FQNEAQ (reference sequence). This chain's CDR3 is CASSWTSGRSYEQYF. CDR3 coding DNA: TGTGCCAGCAGCTGGACTAGCGGGAGGTCCTACGAGCAGTACTTC.

This sequence joins TRBV9 and TRBJ2-2; maybe TRBD2 (6 bases). The germline V and J ends were trimmed by 4 bases and 4 bases, with 17 bases remaining between them. This CDR3 comprises 16 residues. The germline gives CDR1 SGDLS, CDR2 YYNGEE. This CDR3 is CASSPGRGIGTGELFF. The CDR3 bases are TGTGCCAGCAGCCCTGGTCGGGGGATCGGCACCGGGGAGCTGTTTTTT.